This T cell receptor (beta chain) was observed in a study of cytomegalovirus exposure and HLA in healthy donors. Study as a whole: The study placed 80% to 90% of its 398 genotyped donors in the Caucasian-associated ancestry cluster. Notes on the study in general: According to a later analysis, most TCR beta chains associated with CMV appeared HLA-restricted.

In the PCR, 60 Vbeta and 13 Jbeta primers were used. Here immunoSEQ multiplex PCR was the method, and the copy in TCRdb shows in-frame clones only, minus some. Among roughly 260,000 clones listed, 84% were seen once. As concerns this clone: Its cognate antigen is unknown.

The CDR3 sequence is 14 residues long. Germline V gene lookup returns CDR1 LGHNA and CDR2 YNFKEQ. The germline V and J ends were trimmed by 7 bases and 4 bases, with 17 bases remaining between them. Material: PBMCs. The origin of this receptor is a woman in her thirties or forties in good health and CMV-seropositive. The chain employs TRBV4-2 and TRBJ2-7; D perhaps matches TRBD2 (5 bases). The CDR3 sequence is CASTPGVGSYEQYF. The CDR3 bases are TGTGCCAGCACCCCCGGGGTGGGATCATACGAGCAGTACTTC.